The following is a T cell receptor (beta chain) sequence with its context. Its antigen remains unidentified. This entry belongs to a study of T cell responses to AZD1222 COVID-19 vaccine. Points from the study as a whole: Repertoire sampling occurred only after the peak T cell response. The number of AZD1222 recipients seropositive at baseline was only five or six.

The protocol was immunoSEQ multiplex PCR, while the TCRdb copy is restricted to in-frame clones and leaves out a portion. The sample consists of about 130,000 clones, about 89% of them appearing once. The length of the CDR3 is 13 residues. Germline assignment: CDR1 LNHDA and CDR2 SQIVND (reference sequence). Trimming took off 3 bases at V and 3 bases at J, with 9 bases between the two ends. This TCR was sampled from an adult who received the AZD1222 COVID-19 vaccine. The sequenced sample was peripheral blood, obtained 28 days after the second AZD1222 dose. The chain carries TRBV19 and TRBJ2-7; D is perhaps TRBD1 (6 bases). The CDR3 spells CASSILQGYEQYF. CDR3 in DNA: TGTGCCAGTAGTATTCTACAGGGCTACGAGCAGTACTTC. The entire variable domain, with the rest obtained from reference TRBV19 and TRBJ2-7, is as follows: DGGITQSPKYLFRKEGQNVTLSCEQNLNHDAMYWYRQDPGQGLRLIYYSQIVNDFQKGDIAEGYSVSREKKESFPLTVTSAQKNPTAFYLCASSILQGYEQYFGPGTRLTVT.